Each of the 5 T cell receptor beta chains below was sequenced from the same sample in a study of cytomegalovirus exposure and HLA in healthy donors. Both 60 Vbeta primers and 13 Jbeta primers went into the PCR. Clones were read by immunoSEQ multiplex PCR, and TCRdb kept only the in-frame ones, dropping some. This table has about 170,000 clones, roughly three quarters appearing once. The sample was PBMCs. The origin of the receptors is a woman in her forties or fifties in good health and CMV-seropositive.

J is TRBJ1-3 and V is TRBV13; D is unresolved. Per germline, CDR1 PRHDT and CDR2 FYEKMQ (reference sequence). The V and J ends lost 1 base and 0 bases respectively, with 10 bases between them. This CDR3 comprises 16 residues. In DNA form, the CDR3 reads TGTGCCAGCAGCTTAGTCCCGGAGACCTCTGGAAACACCATATATTTT. This codes for CASSLVPETSGNTIYF.

The chain uses TRBV6-6 and TRBJ2-5; unclear D gene. Looked up from germline, CDR1 is MNHNY and CDR2 is SVGAGI (reference sequence). Deletions cut 0 bases from V and 3 bases from J, with 11 bases between. The CDR3 totals 15 residues. The CDR3: CASSYSIAGKETQYF. For the CDR3, the DNA is TGTGCCAGCAGTTACTCGATCGCAGGAAAAGAGACCCAGTACTTC.

The chain joins TRBV5-1 to TRBJ1-3; D may be TRBD1 (6 bases). The V gene lost 4 bases and the J gene lost 0 bases, with 14 bases spanning the gap. CDR3 length: 16 amino acids. Germline CDR1 and CDR2: SGHRS and YFSETQ. CDR3 amino acids: CASSTGTVYSGNTIYF. DNA for the CDR3: TGCGCCAGCAGCACAGGGACCGTTTACTCTGGAAACACCATATATTTT.

The table lists this clone with a count of one. This rearrangement joins TRBV28 to TRBJ2-4, with TRBD1 matching 8 bases. The V gene end was trimmed by 4 bases and the J gene end by 8 bases; junction bases not matched to a gene: 13. The CDR3 contains 16 residues. Per the germline V gene, CDR1 is MDHEN and CDR2 is SYDVKM. The CDR3 loop is CASSYTSTGDRDIQYF. The CDR3 DNA follows: TGTGCCAGCAGTTACACGTCGACAGGGGATAGGGACATTCAGTACTTC.

The chain links TRBV2 to TRBJ1-2; a possible D gene is TRBD1 (5 bases). Trimming shortened V by 3 bases and J by 4 bases, and 9 bases separated the two germline ends. The CDR3 consists of 13 residues. Germline V gene sequence: CDR1 SNHLY, CDR2 FYNNEI. CDR3 DNA sequence: TGTGCCAGCAGTGACGCAGGGCCCTATGGCTACACCTTC. This gives the protein CASSDAGPYGYTF.